Only one count was recorded for the clone carrying this TCR beta chain. Its specificity is unknown. This entry is derived from a study of cytomegalovirus exposure and HLA in healthy donors. Broader study findings: Follow-up analysis found HLA locus-dependent TCR association rates, highest for DRB1 and lowest for HLA-C.

The primer mix had 60 Vbeta and 13 Jbeta primers. Repertoires were generated with immunoSEQ multiplex PCR, while TCRdb's copy carries only in-frame clones and drops some. Among some 130,000 clones listed, around 80% were seen once. The clonotype comes from a man aged 35-49 years in good health and CMV-seropositive. Material: PBMCs.

CDR3 sequence reads: CASSSLQGPYNEQFF. The CDR3 DNA reads as TGTGCCAGCAGCTCACTACAGGGACCCTACAATGAGCAGTTCTTC. The V gene is TRBV5-4, the J gene TRBJ2-1; D may be TRBD1 (6 bases). V was shortened by 3 bases and J by 2 bases, with 12 bases between the two germline ends. The CDR3 covers 15 residues. CDR1 and CDR2 from the germline V gene are SGHNT and YYREEE (reference sequence).